The 5 T cell receptor beta chains below all came from one sample that was sequenced in a study of T cell repertoires in cytomegalovirus infection. TCRdb used MiXCR to reprocess the reads, holding one entry per CDR3 protein. The sample records hundreds of thousands of distinct CDR3 sequences, about 33% being singletons. These receptors are not linked to any known antigen. The source was cultured CD8+ T cells from PBMCs, collected from culture after CMV antigen stimulation. These receptors all come from a human donor in good health (CMV status not recorded). Some clones in this sample may be carry-over from other donors' samples.

This clonotype was seen more than once but under ten times. The chain employs TRBV24-1 and TRBJ2-1, with D unclear. Germline V gives CDR1 KGHDR, CDR2 SFDVKD. CDR3 length equals 11 residues. V lost 6 bases, J lost 10 bases, and 9 bases lay in between. The CDR3 region has the DNA TGTGCCACCAGTAGAGACGGGGAGCAGTTCTTC. Translation gives CATSRDGEQFF.

This clonotype has more than one count but fewer than ten. The chain uses TRBV12-3 or TRBV12-4 and TRBJ2-1; D gene ambiguous. The CDR3 totals 12 residues. V lost 5 bases and J 6 bases, leaving 8 bases between the germline ends. The CDR3 DNA follows: TGTGCCAGCAGTCAGACACGCAATGAGCAGTTCTTC. Residues: CASSQTRNEQFF.

This clonotype came up a few times. The junction departs from germline at one end; a sequencing error may be responsible. J is TRBJ2-1 and V is TRBV7-7, with TRBD2 identical over 12 bases. CDR3 length equals 16 residues. Germline V CDR1 and CDR2: SSHAT, FNYEAQ (reference sequence). The CDR3 loop is CASSTELAGGHNEQFF. The CDR3 nucleotides read TGTGCTAGCAGCACGGAACTAGCGGGGGGTCACAATGAGCAGTTCTTC.

A few counts support this clonotype. The J gene is TRBJ2-7, the V gene TRBV13, with 9 bases aligning to TRBD2. The germline CDR1 and CDR2 sequences are PRHDT and FYEKMQ (reference sequence). CDR3 length: 16 residues. Losses at the gene ends were 3 bases for V and 3 bases for J; bases not matched to a gene: 9. CDR3 sequence (DNA): TGTGCCAGCAGCTTGGGGAGCGGGGGGCTCCTCTACGAGCAGTACTTC. It translates to CASSLGSGGLLYEQYF.

This clonotype was detected many times. The chain employs TRBV6-2 or TRBV6-3 and TRBJ2-3; 10 bases fit TRBD2. The V gene end was trimmed by 6 bases and the J gene end by 0 bases; junction bases not matched to a gene: 6. Germline loops: CDR1 MNHEY, CDR2 SVGEGT. The CDR3 is made up of 16 amino acids. The DNA of the CDR3 is TGTGCCAGCAGCCAAACTAGCGGGATTAGCACAGATACGCAGTATTTT. Translated: CASSQTSGISTDTQYF.